This entry features one TCR beta chain sequence. Its antigen is as yet unknown. RNA in amounts of roughly 0.5 to 1 ug was reverse transcribed with random hexamers. By means of immunoSEQ multiplex PCR, TCR beta CDR3 spanning 54 Vbeta and 13 Jbeta underwent amplification. A single record per CDR3 protein comes from TCRdb applying MiXCR to the immunoSEQ multiplex PCR reads. The table includes around 300,000 distinct CDR3 sequences, roughly 85% detected once. The data were obtained in a study of CD8 T cells in Susac syndrome. Whole-study findings and limits: The TCR sequencing and HLA analysis in the study involved a relatively small number of individuals, as the study acknowledged.

This clonotype originated in a human donor with multiple sclerosis. Specimen: CD8+ T cells from PBMCs.

This CDR3 reads CASSLWTSGKLVSEQYF. The CDR3 nucleotides read TGTGCCAGCAGTTTATGGACTAGCGGGAAGCTGGTCTCCGAGCAGTACTTC. V and J are TRBV27 and TRBJ2-7; TRBD2 agrees at 12 bases. The CDR3 has 17 amino acids. Trimming cost V 1 base and J 6 bases; bases outside gene matches: 10. Germline V gives CDR1 MNHEY, CDR2 SMNVEV (reference sequence).